This TCR beta chain is drawn from a study of T cell responses to AZD1222 COVID-19 vaccine. Remarks on this clone: Antigen unknown.

Second-dose groups at about 4 or about 12 weeks were pooled. V lost 3 bases to trimming and J lost 4 bases; unmatched junction nucleotides: 5. This CDR3 comprises 14 residues. Germline V lookup: CDR1 LNHDA, CDR2 SQIVND (reference sequence). Repertoires were generated with immunoSEQ multiplex PCR, while TCRdb's copy carries only in-frame clones and drops some. The top ten hold more than 0.9% of the sample, which has roughly 150,000 clones, approximately 91% seen once. Regarding the study as a whole: Spike-specific TCR breadth and depth rose after two AZD1222 doses. The donor cohort was predominantly white British with a female majority, and clonal diversity may have been underestimated.

The chain joins TRBV19 to TRBJ2-5; TRBD2 agrees at 7 bases. The origin of this receptor is an adult who received the AZD1222 COVID-19 vaccine. The starting material was peripheral blood, obtained 28 days after the second AZD1222 dose. CDR3 amino acids: CASSILGGRETQYF. CDR3 in DNA: TGTGCCAGTAGTATTTTGGGGGGGAGAGAGACCCAGTACTTC.